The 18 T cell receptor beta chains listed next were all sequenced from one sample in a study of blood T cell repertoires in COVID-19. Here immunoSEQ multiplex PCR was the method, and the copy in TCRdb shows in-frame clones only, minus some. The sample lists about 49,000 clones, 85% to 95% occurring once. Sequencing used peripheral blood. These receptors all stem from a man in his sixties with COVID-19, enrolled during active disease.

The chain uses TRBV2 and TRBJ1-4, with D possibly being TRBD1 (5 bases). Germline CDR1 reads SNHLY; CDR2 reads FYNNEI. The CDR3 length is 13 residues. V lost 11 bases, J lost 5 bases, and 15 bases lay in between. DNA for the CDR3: TGTGCCGGTCTCAGGGATCGGAATGAAAAACTGTTTTTT. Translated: CAGLRDRNEKLFF.

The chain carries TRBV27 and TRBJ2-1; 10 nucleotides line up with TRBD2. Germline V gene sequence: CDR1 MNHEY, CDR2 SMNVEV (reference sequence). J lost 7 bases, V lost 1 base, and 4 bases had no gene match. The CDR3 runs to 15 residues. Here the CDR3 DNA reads TGTGCCAGCAGTTTATTACTAGCGGGAATTAATGAGCAGTTCTTC. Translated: CASSLLLAGINEQFF.

The CDR3 bases are TGTGCCAGCAGCTGGCCGGGACAGAACACCGGGGAGCTGTTTTTT. It is translated as CASSWPGQNTGELFF. This chain connects TRBV5-4 to TRBJ2-2; D perhaps matches TRBD1 (6 bases). Germline V lookup: CDR1 SGHNT, CDR2 YYREEE (reference sequence). This CDR3 comprises 15 residues. V was cut by 3 bases and J by 1 base, with 10 bases left in between.

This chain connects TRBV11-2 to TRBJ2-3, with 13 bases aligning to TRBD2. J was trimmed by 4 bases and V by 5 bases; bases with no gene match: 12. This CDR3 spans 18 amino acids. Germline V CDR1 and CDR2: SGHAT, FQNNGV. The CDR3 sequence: CASSLRKGLAGNADTQYF. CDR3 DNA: TGTGCCAGCAGCCTAAGAAAGGGACTAGCGGGGAACGCAGATACGCAGTATTTT.

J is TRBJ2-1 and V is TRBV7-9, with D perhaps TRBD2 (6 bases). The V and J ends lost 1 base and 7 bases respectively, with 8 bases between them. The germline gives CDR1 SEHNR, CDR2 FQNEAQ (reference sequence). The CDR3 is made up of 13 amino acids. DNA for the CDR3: TGTGCCAGCAGCTTAGTACGGGAGAATGAGCAGTTCTTC. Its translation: CASSLVRENEQFF.

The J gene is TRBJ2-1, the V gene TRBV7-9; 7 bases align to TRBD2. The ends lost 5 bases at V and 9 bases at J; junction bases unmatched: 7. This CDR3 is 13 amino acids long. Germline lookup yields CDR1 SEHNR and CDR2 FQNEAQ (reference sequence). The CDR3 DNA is TGTGCCAGCAGCCCTAGCGGCCCCGGTGAGCAGTTCTTC. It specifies CASSPSGPGEQFF.

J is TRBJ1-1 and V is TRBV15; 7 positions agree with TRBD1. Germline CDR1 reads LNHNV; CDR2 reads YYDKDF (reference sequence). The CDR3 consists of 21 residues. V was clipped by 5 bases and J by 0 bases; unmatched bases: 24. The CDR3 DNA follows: TGTGCCACCAGCCGACTGAAAGGACAAGGGGGCGCGTATGGGTTGAACACTGAAGCTTTCTTT. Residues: CATSRLKGQGGAYGLNTEAFF.

Written as DNA, the CDR3 is TGTGCCAGCAACCTAGCGGGGGCCACAGATACGCAGTATTTT. Encoded protein: CASNLAGATDTQYF. The chain is built from TRBV6-5 and TRBJ2-3; 10 nucleotides align to TRBD2. There are 14 residues in the CDR3. The V and J ends lost 7 bases and 2 bases, in that order; junction bases with no gene match: 3. Germline V gives CDR1 MNHEY, CDR2 SVGAGI.

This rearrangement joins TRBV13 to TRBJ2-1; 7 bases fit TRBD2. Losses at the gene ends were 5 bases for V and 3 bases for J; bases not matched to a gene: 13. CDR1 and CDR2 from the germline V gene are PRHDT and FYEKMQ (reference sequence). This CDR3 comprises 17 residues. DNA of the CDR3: TGTGCCAGCAGCGCACGCGCCGGGACTAAACTCTACAATGAGCAGTTCTTC. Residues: CASSARAGTKLYNEQFF.

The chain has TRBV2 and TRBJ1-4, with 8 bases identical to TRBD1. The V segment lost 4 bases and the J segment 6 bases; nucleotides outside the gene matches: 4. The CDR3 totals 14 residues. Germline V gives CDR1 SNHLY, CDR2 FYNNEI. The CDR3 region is CASSGTGRDEKLFF. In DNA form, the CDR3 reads TGTGCCAGCAGTGGGACAGGGCGGGATGAAAAACTGTTTTTT.

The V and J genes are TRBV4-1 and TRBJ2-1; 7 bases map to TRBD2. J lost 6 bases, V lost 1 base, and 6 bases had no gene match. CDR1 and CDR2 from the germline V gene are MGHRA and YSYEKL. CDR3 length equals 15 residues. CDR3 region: CASSQGLAELNEQFF. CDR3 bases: TGCGCCAGCAGCCAAGGCCTAGCGGAACTCAATGAGCAGTTCTTC.

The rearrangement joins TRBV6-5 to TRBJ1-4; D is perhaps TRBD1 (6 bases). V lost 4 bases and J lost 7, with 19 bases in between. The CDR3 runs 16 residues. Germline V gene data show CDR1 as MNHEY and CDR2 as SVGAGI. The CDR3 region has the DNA TGTGCCAGCAGTTCCCCGAGGGACATGGGGCGTGAAAAACTGTTTTTT. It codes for CASSSPRDMGREKLFF.

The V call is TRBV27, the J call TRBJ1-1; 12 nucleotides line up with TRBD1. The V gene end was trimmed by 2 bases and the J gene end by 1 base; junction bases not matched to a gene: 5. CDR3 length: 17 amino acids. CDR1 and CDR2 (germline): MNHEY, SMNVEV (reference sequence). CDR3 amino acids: CASSLRGQGAGNTEAFF. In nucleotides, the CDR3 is TGTGCCAGCAGTTTAAGGGGACAGGGGGCCGGGAACACTGAAGCTTTCTTT.

The CDR3 coding sequence is TGTGCCAGCAGAGCCGGGACAGGGGGCGGTGGAAACACCATATATTTT. It yields the protein CASRAGTGGGGNTIYF. The chain couples TRBV2 to TRBJ1-3, with 12 bases matching TRBD1. Losses at the gene ends were 6 bases for V and 3 bases for J; bases not matched to a gene: 6. Germline V gene sequence: CDR1 SNHLY, CDR2 FYNNEI. The CDR3 runs to 16 residues.

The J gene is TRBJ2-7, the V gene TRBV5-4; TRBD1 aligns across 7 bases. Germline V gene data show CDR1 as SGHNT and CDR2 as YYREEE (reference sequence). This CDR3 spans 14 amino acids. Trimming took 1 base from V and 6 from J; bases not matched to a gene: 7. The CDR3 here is CASSLKDRAGEQYF. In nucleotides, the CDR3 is TGTGCCAGCAGCTTGAAAGACAGGGCGGGCGAGCAGTACTTC.

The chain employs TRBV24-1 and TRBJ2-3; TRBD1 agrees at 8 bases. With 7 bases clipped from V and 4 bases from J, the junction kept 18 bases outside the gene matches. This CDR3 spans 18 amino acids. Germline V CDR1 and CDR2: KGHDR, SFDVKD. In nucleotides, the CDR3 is TGTGCCACCAGCGGTAGGACAGGGCTCCCGGAGGAGGCAGATACGCAGTATTTT. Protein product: CATSGRTGLPEEADTQYF.

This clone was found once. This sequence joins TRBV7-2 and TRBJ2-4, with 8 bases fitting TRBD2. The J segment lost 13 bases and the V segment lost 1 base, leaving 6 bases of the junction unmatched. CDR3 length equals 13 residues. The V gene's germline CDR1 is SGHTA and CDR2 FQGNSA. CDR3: CASSLGREGKQYF. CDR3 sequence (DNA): TGTGCCAGCAGCTTAGGACGGGAGGGAAAACAGTACTTC.

The CDR3 DNA reads TGTGCCAGCAGCTCCCCATCTCAGGGGCTGGGAACCGGGGAGCTGTTTTTT. As protein: CASSSPSQGLGTGELFF. The genes are TRBV7-3 and TRBJ2-2; maybe TRBD1 (6 bases). Germline V gene sequence: CDR1 SGHTA, CDR2 FQGTGA. Trimming took 4 bases from V and 5 from J, leaving 20 bases between them. The CDR3 spans 17 residues.